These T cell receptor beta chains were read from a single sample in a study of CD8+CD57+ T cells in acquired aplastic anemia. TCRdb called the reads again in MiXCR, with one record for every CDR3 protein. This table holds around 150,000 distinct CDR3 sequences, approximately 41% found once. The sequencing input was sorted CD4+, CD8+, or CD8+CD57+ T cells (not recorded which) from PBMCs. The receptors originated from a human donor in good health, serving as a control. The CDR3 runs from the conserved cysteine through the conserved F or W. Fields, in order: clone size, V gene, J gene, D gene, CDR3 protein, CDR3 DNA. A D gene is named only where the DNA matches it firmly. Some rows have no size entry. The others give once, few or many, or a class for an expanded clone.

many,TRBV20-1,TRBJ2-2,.,CSARGVDSPGGELFF,TGCAGTGCTAGGGGGGTGGACAGTCCGGGCGGGGAGCTGTTTTTT
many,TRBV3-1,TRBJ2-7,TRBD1,CASSTRQGTYEQYF,TGTGCCAGCAGCACCCGACAGGGAACCTACGAGCAGTACTTC
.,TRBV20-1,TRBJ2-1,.,CNAAGPPSSYNEQFF,TGCAATGCGGCGGGTCCTCCCAGCTCCTACAATGAGCAGTTCTTC
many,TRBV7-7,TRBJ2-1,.,CASRSDDEQFF,TGTGCCAGCAGGTCGGACGATGAGCAGTTCTTC
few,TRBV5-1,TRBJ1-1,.,CASSDTLANTEAFF,TGCGCCAGCAGCGATACGTTGGCGAACACTGAAGCTTTCTTT
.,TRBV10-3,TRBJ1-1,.,CAISVPGGTEAFF,TGTGCCATCAGTGTACCGGGGGGCACTGAAGCTTTCTTT
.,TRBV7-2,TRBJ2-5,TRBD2,CASSLWGGETQYF,TGTGCCAGCAGCCTTTGGGGGGGAGAGACCCAGTACTTC
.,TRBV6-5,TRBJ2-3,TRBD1,CASGYSRGSGTDTQYF,TGTGCCAGCGGTTACTCCAGGGGGTCAGGCACAGATACGCAGTATTTT
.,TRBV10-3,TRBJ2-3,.,CAISEGESDTQYF,TGTGCCATCAGTGAGGGAGAATCTGATACGCAGTATTTT
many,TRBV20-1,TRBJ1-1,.,CSPSGTLNTEAFF,TGCAGTCCTTCTGGGACTCTGAACACTGAAGCTTTCTTT
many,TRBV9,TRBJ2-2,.,CASSVGASLLTGELFF,TGTGCCAGCAGCGTAGGAGCTAGCTTGCTTACCGGGGAGCTGTTTTTT
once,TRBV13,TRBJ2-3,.,CASSSPSLVATDTQYF,TGTGCCAGCAGCTCCCCCTCATTGGTGGCCACAGATACGCAGTATTTT
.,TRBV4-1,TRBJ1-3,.,CASSQGGRSSGNTIYF,TGCGCCAGCAGCCAAGGGGGGCGGAGCTCTGGAAACACCATATATTTT
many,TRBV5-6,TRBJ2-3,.,CASSLEGRSTDTQYF,TGTGCCAGCAGCTTGGAAGGCAGAAGCACAGATACGCAGTATTTT